This TCR beta chain was retrieved from a study of blood T cell repertoires in COVID-19. Study summary: PBMCs, B-cell-depleted T cells, or T cells were the source of the cDNA or gDNA that made up the material.

This CDR3 region has 17 residues. Trimming pared 4 bases from V and 4 bases from J, leaving 19 bases between. Germline-derived CDR1 and CDR2 are LNHDA and SQIVND (reference sequence). Repertoires were generated with immunoSEQ multiplex PCR, while TCRdb's copy carries only in-frame clones and drops some. The table shows approximately 200,000 clones, with about 80% occurring only once. Sequencing input: peripheral blood. The chain employs TRBV19 and TRBJ1-4, with D perhaps matching TRBD1 (5 bases). This sequence was found in a woman between 25 and 40 years old who had recovered from COVID-19. The CDR3 sequence is CASSTSLGQSFNEKLFF. The CDR3 nucleotides read TGTGCCAGTAGTACCTCCCTGGGGCAGAGCTTTAATGAAAAACTGTTTTTT.